The 19 T cell receptor beta chains listed next were all sequenced from one sample in a study of CD8+ T cells in alopecia areata (dated by TCRdb to between 2017 and 2018). The treatment or condition label, read with the paper, signifies: oral pan-JAK inhibitor, 5-10 mg twice daily. Library preparation employed the immunoSEQ multiplex PCR assay. To provide template for TCR sequencing, every sample had RNA extracted and reverse transcribed into cDNA. Entries here come from immuneACCESS through TCRdb and include only in-frame sequences with V and J called. Some clones fail to appear in such tables; in the studies checked, an unresolved V gene covers under half of the shortfall, and the cause of the remainder is unknown. The sample data list hundreds of thousands of clones, and over 45% of these were observed just once. The ten largest make up 0.8% to 1% of the sample. The specimen comprised CD4+ T cells sorted from blood, sampled at approximately week 51, from a patient treated with tofacitinib. The receptors originated from a human donor with alopecia areata.

V usage is TRBV9 and J usage is TRBJ2-3, with 10 bases lining up with TRBD2. The germline gives CDR1 SGDLS, CDR2 YYNGEE. V shed 1 base, J shed 5 bases, and the junction held 4 bases outside the gene matches. This CDR3 has 15 amino acids. Here the CDR3 DNA reads TGTGCCAGCAGCGTACAAGCGGGGGGGTTAGATACGCAGTATTTT. This translates into CASSVQAGGLDTQYF.

This clone appeared a few times. The V call is TRBV29-1, the J call TRBJ2-3; 9 nucleotides agree with TRBD1. The CDR3 length is 13 residues. CDR1 is SQVTM and CDR2 is ANQGSEA in the germline V gene. The J segment lost 2 bases and the V segment lost 7 bases, leaving 4 bases of the junction unmatched. The CDR3 loop is CSAGTGPTDTQYF. CDR3 sequence (DNA): TGCAGCGCAGGGACAGGGCCCACAGATACGCAGTATTTT.

The gene calls are TRBV18 and TRBJ1-1, with 7 bases fitting TRBD1. Germline V gene sequence: CDR1 KGHSH, CDR2 LQKENI. The ends lost 4 bases at V and 0 bases at J; junction bases unmatched: 5. This CDR3 spans 15 amino acids. In DNA, the CDR3 is TGTGCCAGCTCACAAATGACAGGGATGAACACTGAAGCTTTCTTT. It codes for CASSQMTGMNTEAFF.

For this clone: Other DNA sequences in this sample translate to the same CDR3. The chain uses TRBV29-1 and TRBJ1-1; tentatively, D is TRBD1 (5 bases). The V gene lost 6 bases and the J gene lost 1 base, with 9 bases spanning the gap. Germline lookup yields CDR1 SQVTM and CDR2 ANQGSEA. The CDR3 runs 12 residues. DNA for the CDR3: TGCAGCGTAGCGGGACGGAACACTGAAGCTTTCTTT. It encodes CSVAGRNTEAFF.

This clone was counted only a few times. This chain uses TRBV29-1 with TRBJ2-7, with a weak D call TRBD1 (6 bases). From germline, CDR1 is SQVTM and CDR2 ANQGSEA. The CDR3 has 12 residues. The V end was cut by 4 bases, the J end by 5 bases, with 12 bases between. In DNA form, the CDR3 reads TGCAGCGTTGCGGGCAGGGGTAACGAGCAGTACTTC. It specifies CSVAGRGNEQYF.

The chain employs TRBV30 and TRBJ1-1; TRBD1 might be the D (5 bases). Between the trimmed V and J ends, which lost 0 bases and 1 base, there was a span of 9 bases. The CDR3 is 14 amino acids. The germline gives CDR1 GTSNPN, CDR2 SVGIG (reference sequence). The CDR3 region has the DNA TGTGCCTGGAGTGTGGGACCGACGAACACTGAAGCTTTCTTT. Translation gives CAWSVGPTNTEAFF.

The chain uses TRBV2 and TRBJ1-1; TRBD1 aligns across 7 bases. The germline gives CDR1 SNHLY, CDR2 FYNNEI. CDR3 length: 14 amino acids. Trimming cost V 6 bases and J 0 bases; bases outside gene matches: 4. The CDR3 is CASRSQGLNTEAFF. CDR3 in DNA: TGTGCCAGCAGATCACAGGGGTTGAACACTGAAGCTTTCTTT. The whole variable domain, filled in from reference TRBV2 and TRBJ1-1, reads EPEVTQTPSHQVTQMGQEVILRCVPISNHLYFYWYRQILGQKVEFLVSFYNNEISEKSEIFDDQFSVERPDGSNFTLKIRSTKLEDSAMYFCASRSQGLNTEAFFGQGTRLTVV.

The chain combines TRBV6-5 with TRBJ2-5; 7 bases are a match to TRBD1. The V segment lost 6 bases and the J segment 4 bases; nucleotides outside the gene matches: 2. This CDR3 comprises 12 residues. Germline-derived CDR1 and CDR2 are MNHEY and SVGAGI. The CDR3 DNA is TGTGCCAGCAGAGGACAGGTAGAGACCCAGTACTTC. It translates to CASRGQVETQYF.

This clone was observed a handful of times. The chain joins TRBV9 to TRBJ2-3; 7 bases map to TRBD2. The CDR3 covers 14 residues. The V gene's germline CDR1 is SGDLS and CDR2 YYNGEE. V shed 3 bases, J shed 6 bases, and the junction held 7 bases outside the gene matches. The CDR3 here is CASSESGNMDTQYF. In DNA, the CDR3 is TGTGCCAGCAGCGAGAGCGGGAACATGGATACGCAGTATTTT.

CDR3: CAWSVKGAYEQYF. The CDR3 DNA is TGTGCCTGGAGTGTAAAAGGGGCCTACGAGCAGTACTTC. This chain connects TRBV30 to TRBJ2-7, with a tentative D call TRBD1 (5 bases). This CDR3 spans 13 amino acids. The V end was cut by 0 bases, the J end by 2 bases, with 8 bases between. Germline CDR1 and CDR2: GTSNPN and SVGIG (reference sequence).

The V gene is TRBV7-3, the J gene TRBJ2-1; TRBD1 is a possible D gene (6 bases). V lost 5 bases, J lost 7 bases, and 12 bases lay in between. The CDR3 covers 13 residues. Germline-derived CDR1 and CDR2 are SGHTA and FQGTGA. CDR3 sequence (DNA): TGTGCCAGCAGCCGGACAGTTGAGAATGAGCAGTTCTTC. This codes for CASSRTVENEQFF. The variable domain in full, with the rest retrieved from reference TRBV7-3 and TRBJ2-1, is GAGVSQTPSNKVTEKGKYVELRCDPISGHTALYWYRQSLGQGPEFLIYFQGTGAADDSGLPNDRFFAVRPEGSVSTLKIQRTERGDSAVYLCASSRTVENEQFFGPGTRLTVL.

The V gene is TRBV30, the J gene TRBJ1-5; 7 bases are shared with TRBD1. CDR3 length equals 14 residues. V lost 2 bases to trimming and J lost 4 bases; unmatched junction nucleotides: 5. The germline V gene encodes CDR1 GTSNPN and CDR2 SVGIG (reference sequence). CDR3 sequence reads: CAWSSGQLNQPQHF. The CDR3 region has the DNA TGTGCCTGGAGTTCGGGACAGCTAAATCAGCCCCAGCATTTT. Looking up the rest from reference TRBV30 and TRBJ1-5 gives the full variable domain: SQTIHQWPATLVQPVGSPLSLECTVEGTSNPNLYWYRQAAGRGLQLLFYSVGIGQISSEVPQNLSASRPQDRQFILSSKKLLLSDSGFYLCAWSSGQLNQPQHFGDGTRLSIL.

Turning to this clone: A junction boundary mismatches the germline segment, possibly from a read error. The chain has TRBV7-2 and TRBJ2-5, with TRBD2 identical over 12 bases. Per the germline V gene, CDR1 is SGHTA and CDR2 is FQGNSA. There are 13 residues in the CDR3. CDR3: CASSTRTSGEPHF. CDR3 DNA sequence: TGTGCCAGCAGCACACGGACTAGCGGGGAACCACACTTC.

The chain couples TRBV5-1 to TRBJ2-1, with D perhaps being TRBD1 or TRBD2 (5 bases each). Germline CDR1 reads SGHRS; CDR2 reads YFSETQ. The CDR3 length is 13 residues. Deletions cut 0 bases from V and 8 bases from J, with 9 bases between. CDR3 loop: CASSLVRGDEQFF. CDR3 in DNA: TGCGCCAGCAGCTTGGTTCGGGGCGATGAGCAGTTCTTC.

This clone turned up a few times. The V call is TRBV14, the J call TRBJ2-7; D ambiguous. The CDR3 is made up of 15 amino acids. From germline, CDR1 is SGHDN and CDR2 FVKESK. V lost 1 base to trimming and J lost 3 bases, with 13 bases between them. This chain's CDR3 is CASSQGRSIFYEQYF. CDR3 sequence (DNA): TGTGCCAGCAGCCAAGGACGCTCCATTTTCTACGAGCAGTACTTC.

J is TRBJ2-7 and V is TRBV29-1, with 8 bases matching TRBD1. This CDR3 contains 13 residues. Germline V CDR1 and CDR2: SQVTM, ANQGSEA. V shed 6 bases, J shed 5 bases, and the junction held 9 bases outside the gene matches. In DNA form, the CDR3 reads TGCAGCGTGACGACAGGGGTAAGGGACGAGCAGTACTTC. Translation: CSVTTGVRDEQYF.

This clone was found a few times. This chain connects TRBV18 to TRBJ1-1; 7 bases agree with TRBD1. CDR3 size: 15 residues. Germline V gene sequence: CDR1 KGHSH, CDR2 LQKENI. V was clipped by 4 bases and J by 0 bases; unmatched bases: 5. Here the CDR3 DNA reads TGTGCCAGCTCACGGTGGGGACAGATGAACACTGAAGCTTTCTTT. Encoded protein: CASSRWGQMNTEAFF.

The chain carries TRBV29-1 and TRBJ2-7; D is unresolved. The germline V gene has CDR1 SQVTM and CDR2 ANQGSEA. V was clipped by 5 bases and J by 5 bases, with 13 bases between them. The CDR3 consists of 12 residues. This CDR3 is CSVRDRADEQYF. CDR3 DNA: TGCAGCGTTCGTGACCGGGCCGACGAGCAGTACTTC.

The chain employs TRBV4-2 and TRBJ1-6, with TRBD1 as a possible D gene (5 bases). Trimming cost V 0 bases and J 7 bases, with 10 bases left between them. In germline, CDR1 is LGHNA, CDR2 YNFKEQ. The CDR3 loop spans 15 amino acids. CDR3 DNA: TGTGCCAGCAGCCAAGATAGGGGAATGAATTCACCCCTCCACTTT. Its translation is CASSQDRGMNSPLHF.